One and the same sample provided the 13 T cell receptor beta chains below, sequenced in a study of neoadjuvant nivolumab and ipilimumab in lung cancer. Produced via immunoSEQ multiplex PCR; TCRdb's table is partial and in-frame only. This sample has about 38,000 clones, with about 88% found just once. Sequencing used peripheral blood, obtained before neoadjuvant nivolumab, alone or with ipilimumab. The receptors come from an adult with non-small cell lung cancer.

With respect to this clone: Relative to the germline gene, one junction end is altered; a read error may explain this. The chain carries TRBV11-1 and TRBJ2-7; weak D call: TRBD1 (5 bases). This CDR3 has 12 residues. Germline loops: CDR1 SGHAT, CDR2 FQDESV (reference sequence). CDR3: CASSPPQGPGHF. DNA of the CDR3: TGTGCCAGCAGCCCCCCGCAGGGTCCCGGACATTTC.

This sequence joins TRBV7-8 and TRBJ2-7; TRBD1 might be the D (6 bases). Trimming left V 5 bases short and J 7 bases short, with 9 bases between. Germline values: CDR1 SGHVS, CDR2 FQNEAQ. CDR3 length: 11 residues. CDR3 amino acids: CASSQDREQYF. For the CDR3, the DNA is TGTGCCAGCAGCCAGGACAGAGAGCAGTACTTC.

The CDR3 here is CAWGTGGGDTQYF. In nucleotides, the CDR3 is TGTGCCTGGGGCACAGGGGGCGGAGATACGCAGTATTTT. This rearrangement joins TRBV30 to TRBJ2-3; 9 bases map to TRBD1. This CDR3 region has 13 residues. The V gene's germline CDR1 is GTSNPN and CDR2 SVGIG (reference sequence). V trimming: 5 bases; J trimming: 5 bases; junction bases outside the gene matches: 5.

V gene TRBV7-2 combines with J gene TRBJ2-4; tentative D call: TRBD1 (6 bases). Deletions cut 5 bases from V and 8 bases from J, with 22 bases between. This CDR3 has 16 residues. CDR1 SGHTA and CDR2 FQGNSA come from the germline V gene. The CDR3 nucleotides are TGTGCCAGCAGCCCACACCCAACAGGGATGAAGGACATTCAGTACTTC. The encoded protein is CASSPHPTGMKDIQYF.

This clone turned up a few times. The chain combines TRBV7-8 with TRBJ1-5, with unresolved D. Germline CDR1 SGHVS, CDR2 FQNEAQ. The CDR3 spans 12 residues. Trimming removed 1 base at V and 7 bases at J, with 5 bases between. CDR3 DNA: TGTGCCAGCAGCTTAGAGGCGCAGCCCCAGCATTTT. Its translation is CASSLEAQPQHF.

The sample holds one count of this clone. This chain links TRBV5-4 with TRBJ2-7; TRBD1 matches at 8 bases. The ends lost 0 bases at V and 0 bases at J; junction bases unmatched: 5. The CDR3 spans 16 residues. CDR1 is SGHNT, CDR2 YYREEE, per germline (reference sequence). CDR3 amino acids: CASSLDRTGLSYEQYF. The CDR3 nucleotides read TGTGCCAGCAGCTTGGATAGGACAGGGCTCTCCTACGAGCAGTACTTC.

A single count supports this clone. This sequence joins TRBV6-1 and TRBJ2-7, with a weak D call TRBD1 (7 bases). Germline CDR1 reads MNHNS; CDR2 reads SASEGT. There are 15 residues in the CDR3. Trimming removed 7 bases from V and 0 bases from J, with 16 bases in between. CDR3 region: CASNGGTASSYEQYF. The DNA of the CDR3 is TGTGCCAGCAATGGAGGGACAGCCAGCTCCTACGAGCAGTACTTC.

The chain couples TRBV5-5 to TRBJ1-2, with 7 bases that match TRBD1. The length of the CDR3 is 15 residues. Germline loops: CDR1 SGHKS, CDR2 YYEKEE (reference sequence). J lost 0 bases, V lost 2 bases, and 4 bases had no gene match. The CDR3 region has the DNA TGTGCCAGCAGCTTAGGGACAGCCTCTAACTATGGCTACACCTTC. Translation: CASSLGTASNYGYTF.

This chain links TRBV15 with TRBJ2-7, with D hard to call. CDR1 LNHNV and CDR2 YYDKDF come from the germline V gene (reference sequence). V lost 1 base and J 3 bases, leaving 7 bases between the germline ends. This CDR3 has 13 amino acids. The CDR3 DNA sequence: TGTGCCACCAGCAGAGCTCAGGACTACGAGCAGTACTTC. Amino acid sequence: CATSRAQDYEQYF.

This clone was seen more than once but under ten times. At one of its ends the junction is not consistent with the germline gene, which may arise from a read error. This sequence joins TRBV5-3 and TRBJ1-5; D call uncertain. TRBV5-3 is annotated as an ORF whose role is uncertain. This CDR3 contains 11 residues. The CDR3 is CARSLCRAQPF. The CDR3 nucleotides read TGTGCCAGAAGCTTGTGCCGGGCTCAGCCTTTT.

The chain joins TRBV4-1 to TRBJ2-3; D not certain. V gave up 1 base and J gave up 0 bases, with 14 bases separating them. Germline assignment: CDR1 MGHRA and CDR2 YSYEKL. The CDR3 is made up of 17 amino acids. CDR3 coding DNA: TGCGCCAGCAGCCAAGCACCTCTCACAAGTAGCACAGATACGCAGTATTTT. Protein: CASSQAPLTSSTDTQYF.

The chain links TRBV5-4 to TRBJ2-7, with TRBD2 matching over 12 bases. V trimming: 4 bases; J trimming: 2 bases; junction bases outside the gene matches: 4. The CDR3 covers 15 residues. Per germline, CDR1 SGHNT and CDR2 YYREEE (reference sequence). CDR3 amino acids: CASSPGLAGPYEQYF. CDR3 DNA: TGTGCCAGCAGCCCCGGACTAGCGGGGCCCTACGAGCAGTACTTC. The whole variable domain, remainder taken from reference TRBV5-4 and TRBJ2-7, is ETGVTQSPTHLIKTRGQQVTLRCSSQSGHNTVSWYQQALGQGPQFIFQYYREEENGRGNFPPRFSGLQFPNYSSELNVNALELDDSALYLCASSPGLAGPYEQYFGPGTRLTVT.

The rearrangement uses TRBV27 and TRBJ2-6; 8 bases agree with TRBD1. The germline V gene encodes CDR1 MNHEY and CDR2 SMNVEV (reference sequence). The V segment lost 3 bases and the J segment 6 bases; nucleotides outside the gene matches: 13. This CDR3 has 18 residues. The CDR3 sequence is CASSFRGRTVLEANVLTF. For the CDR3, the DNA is TGTGCCAGCAGTTTCAGGGGGCGTACAGTACTTGAGGCCAACGTCCTGACTTTC.